The clone carrying this T cell receptor (beta chain) appeared a single time. The study ran its PCR with 60 Vbeta and 13 Jbeta primers. Libraries were prepared by immunoSEQ multiplex PCR; TCRdb keeps only in-frame clonotypes and omits some of them. Of about 98,000 clones listed, under 75% are singletons. This entry is derived from a study of cytomegalovirus exposure and HLA in healthy donors. The source is a middle-aged man in good health and CMV-seronegative. The specimen was PBMCs.

CDR3 nucleotide sequence: TGTGCCAGTAGTTTGGGACAGGGCTACGAGCAGTACTTC. Its protein product is CASSLGQGYEQYF. The chain has TRBV19 and TRBJ2-7, with 9 nucleotides matching TRBD1. Germline V lookup: CDR1 LNHDA, CDR2 SQIVND (reference sequence). V was pared by 5 bases and J by 3 bases, with 2 bases of the junction left unmatched. This CDR3 contains 13 residues.